This is a list of T cell receptor beta chains from one sample in a study of T cell responses to AZD1222 COVID-19 vaccine. TCRdb keeps only in-frame clones here, not all; method: immunoSEQ multiplex PCR. The sample has more than 250,000 clones; approximately 93% are singletons. Specimen: peripheral blood, collected on day 0 of AZD1222 vaccination. The receptors originated from an adult in good health. Each CDR3 is given with its conserved first and last residue. The D gene is left open where the match is weak. Expanded clones are given a class, and other clones once, few, many or no size at all.

>-|-|TRBJ2-7|TRBV2
CASTQTRSSYEQYF
TGTGCCAGCACCCAGACACGGAGCTCCTACGAGCAGTACTTC
>-|-|TRBJ2-7|TRBV29-1
CSVEDQGGPYEQYF
TGCAGCGTTGAAGATCAAGGTGGGCCCTACGAGCAGTACTTC
>-|-|TRBJ2-5|TRBV7-9
CASSFGRKETQYF
TGTGCCAGCAGCTTTGGGCGAAAGGAGACCCAGTACTTC
>-|-|TRBJ1-2|TRBV4-3
CASSQEAGAGYGYTF
TGCGCCAGCAGCCAAGAGGCAGGGGCCGGGTATGGCTACACCTTC
>-|-|TRBJ2-7|TRBV11-1
CASSHDTDTYEQYF
TGTGCCAGCAGCCATGACACCGATACCTACGAGCAGTACTTC
>few|-|TRBJ2-3|TRBV5-1
CASSLEGTDTQYF
TGCGCCAGCAGCTTGGAGGGGACAGATACGCAGTATTTT
>-|-|TRBJ2-2|TRBV14
CASSRGGTGPTGELFF
TGTGCCAGCAGCCGAGGCGGAACAGGGCCTACCGGGGAGCTGTTTTTT
>once|-|TRBJ1-1|TRBV18
CASFPTDHTEAFF
TGTGCCAGCTTCCCCACAGACCACACTGAAGCTTTCTTT
>-|-|TRBJ2-4|TRBV3-1/TRBV3-2
CASSPHQLAKNIQYF
TGTGCCAGCAGCCCGCACCAACTAGCCAAAAACATTCAGTACTTC
>-|TRBD1|TRBJ1-3|TRBV28
CASSWDFAGQGSNTIYF
TGTGCCAGCAGCTGGGACTTTGCGGGACAGGGTAGTAACACCATATATTTT
>few|TRBD2|TRBJ2-3|TRBV27
CASSLLAGMSTDTQYF
TGTGCCAGCAGTTTACTAGCGGGAATGAGCACAGATACGCAGTATTTT
>-|-|TRBJ2-1|TRBV6-5
CASREGFEQFF
TGTGCCAGCAGAGAGGGGTTTGAGCAGTTCTTC
>-|-|TRBJ2-5|TRBV7-2
CASSRAGSGETQYF
TGTGCCAGCAGCCGCGCCGGAAGTGGTGAGACCCAGTACTTC
>-|TRBD1|TRBJ1-3|TRBV28
CASSPGQSSGNTIYF
TGTGCCAGCAGCCCGGGACAGAGCTCTGGAAACACCATATATTTT
>once|TRBD1|TRBJ2-7|TRBV5-4
CASSSPGQGREQYF
TGTGCCAGCAGCTCCCCGGGACAGGGGAGGGAGCAGTACTTC